This TCR beta chain is from a study of T-cell reconstitution after alpha-beta-depleted transplantation in children. Study-wide results and limits: Reportedly, alpha-beta T cells present about two months post-transplant originated from several hundred expanded clones of graft origin. At day 60, the high TCRbeta diversity found in some patients originated from recipient T cells and thymic progenitors that had survived. T-cell counts and diversity at one year following transplant were attributed mainly to newly produced T cells.

With V trimmed by 3 bases and J by 6 bases, 4 bases remained unmatched. The CDR3 contains 13 residues. Preparation of the TCRbeta library used unique molecular identifiers. TCRdb re-called the PCR reads with MiXCR, one entry per CDR3 protein. The sample carries approximately 210,000 distinct CDR3 sequences, approximately 19% recorded once. This clonotype was seen many times. The antigen is not known. Sample: PBMCs, mostly from graft donor cells, taken 360 days after TCRalphabeta/CD19-depleted stem cell transplant. The sequence was collected from a male patient between 2 and 15 years old who had a stem cell transplant for acute lymphoblastic leukemia, so the T cells may come from the graft donor. V gene TRBV12-3 or TRBV12-4 combines with J gene TRBJ2-5, with 7 nucleotides matching TRBD2. CDR3 bases: TGTGCCAGCAGTTTTCTAGCGGTGCAGACCCAGTACTTC. It codes for CASSFLAVQTQYF.